This is a list of T cell receptor beta chains from one sample in a study of PD-L1 blockade in urothelial cancer. The protocol was immunoSEQ multiplex PCR, while the TCRdb copy is restricted to in-frame clones and leaves out a portion. The data show under 55,000 clones, with under 90% seen just once and over 3% held by the top ten. The sample here was PBMCs, taken around atezolizumab (anti-PD-L1) treatment. The receptors stem from a man between 70 and 80 years old with urothelial cancer. Both conserved end residues are part of each CDR3. A D gene is named only where the DNA matches it firmly. The size field is filled for only some rows; it gives once, few, many or a size class.

-	-	TRBJ1-4	TRBV7-2	CASSWGRGEKLFF	TGTGCCAGCAGCTGGGGGCGCGGTGAAAAACTGTTTTTT
-	-	TRBJ2-5	TRBV11-1	CASSLDRKETQYF	TGTGCCAGCAGCTTAGATAGAAAGGAGACCCAGTACTTC
-	TRBD2	TRBJ2-1	TRBV5-3	CARSKGLAGGPGAYNEQFF	TGTGCCAGAAGCAAGGGACTAGCGGGAGGCCCCGGGGCCTACAATGAGCAGTTCTTC
-	-	TRBJ1-1	TRBV5-5	CASSLVGGGGTEAFF	TGTGCCAGCAGCCTCGTTGGAGGGGGGGGCACTGAAGCTTTCTTT
-	-	TRBJ2-7	TRBV28	CASSLYREWYEQYF	TGTGCCAGCAGTTTGTACCGGGAATGGTACGAGCAGTACTTC
-	TRBD1	TRBJ2-7	TRBV5-4	CASSPGQGAAFEQYF	TGTGCCAGCAGCCCCGGACAGGGGGCGGCATTCGAGCAGTACTTC
-	TRBD1	TRBJ1-1	TRBV10-3	CAISESGTGFLNTEAFF	TGTGCCATCAGTGAGAGCGGGACAGGGTTTCTGAACACTGAAGCTTTCTTT
-	-	TRBJ2-2	TRBV5-1	CASSPRGGGGHTGELFF	TGCGCCAGCAGTCCCCGAGGAGGCGGGGGCCACACCGGGGAGCTGTTTTTT
-	TRBD1	TRBJ1-4	TRBV5-1	CASSYDSGTGKLFF	TGCGCCAGCAGCTATGACTCCGGGACAGGGAAACTGTTTTTT
-	TRBD1	TRBJ2-4	TRBV5-1	CASSAGQGASISAKNIQYF	TGCGCCAGCAGCGCGGGACAGGGGGCCTCCATTTCAGCCAAAAACATTCAGTACTTC
-	-	TRBJ2-3	TRBV28	CASTMGADTDTQYF	TGTGCCAGCACTATGGGAGCGGACACAGATACGCAGTATTTT
-	-	TRBJ2-2	TRBV7-8	CASSLVQGYTGELFF	TGTGCCAGCAGCTTAGTGCAGGGGTACACCGGGGAGCTGTTTTTT
-	-	TRBJ2-7	TRBV7-9	CASSQKYEQYF	TGTGCCAGCAGCCAGAAATACGAGCAGTACTTC
-	-	TRBJ2-3	TRBV2	CASQAENTDTQYF	TGTGCCAGCCAAGCGGAAAACACAGATACGCAGTATTTT
-	TRBD2	TRBJ2-3	TRBV27	CASSPDTLAGALVTDTQYF	TGTGCCAGCAGTCCCGATACACTAGCGGGAGCTCTTGTCACAGATACGCAGTATTTT
-	TRBD2	TRBJ2-7	TRBV19	CASSPLGGSNSEQYF	TGTGCCAGTAGTCCCCTGGGCGGGAGTAATAGCGAGCAGTACTTC
-	TRBD1	TRBJ1-2	TRBV7-2	CASSLAGQGTGGYTF	TGTGCCAGCAGCCTCGCGGGACAGGGTACAGGTGGCTACACCTTC
-	-	TRBJ2-7	TRBV19	CATRGRRSSYEQYF	TGTGCCACACGGGGGAGAAGGAGCTCCTACGAGCAGTACTTC
few	TRBD1	TRBJ1-1	TRBV5-1	CASSRDRTGDTEAFF	TGCGCCAGCAGCCGGGACCGGACAGGGGACACTGAAGCTTTCTTT
-	TRBD2	TRBJ2-1	TRBV19	CASRPGLAGDSYNEQFF	TGTGCCAGTAGACCGGGACTAGCGGGAGACTCCTACAATGAGCAGTTCTTC
-	TRBD2	TRBJ2-3	TRBV7-3	CASSRGPSGGERTQYF	TGTGCCAGCAGCCGAGGGCCTAGCGGGGGGGAACGCACGCAGTATTTT
-	TRBD2	TRBJ2-7	TRBV7-2	CASSAGDEQYF	TGTGCCAGCAGCGCGGGGGACGAGCAGTACTTC
-	TRBD2	TRBJ2-1	TRBV9	CASSVVPGGRNNEQFF	TGTGCCAGCAGCGTGGTGCCGGGGGGAAGAAACAATGAGCAGTTCTTC
-	TRBD1	TRBJ1-2	TRBV7-9	CASSSQGILYGYTF	TGTGCCAGCAGCTCACAGGGGATCCTCTATGGCTACACCTTC
-	TRBD1	TRBJ1-1	TRBV6-5	CASSLTGGATTEAFF	TGTGCCAGCAGTCTTACAGGGGGCGCGACGACTGAAGCTTTCTTT
-	TRBD2	TRBJ2-5	TRBV28	CASSLRGGAETQYF	TGTGCCAGCAGCCTCCGGGGGGGGGCTGAGACCCAGTACTTC
-	-	TRBJ1-1	TRBV29-1	CSARLLDWDTEAFF	TGCAGCGCAAGACTCTTGGACTGGGACACTGAAGCTTTCTTT
-	-	TRBJ1-5	TRBV7-8	CASSPRTGYSNQPQHF	TGTGCCAGCAGCCCCAGGACGGGGTATAGCAATCAGCCCCAGCATTTT
-	-	TRBJ1-1	TRBV4-1	CASSLGVGPGAEAFF	TGCGCCAGCAGCCTGGGGGTGGGCCCGGGGGCTGAAGCTTTCTTT
few	TRBD2	TRBJ2-3	TRBV11-2	CASSSFPSGGGDTQYF	TGTGCCAGCAGCTCCTTTCCTAGCGGGGGTGGAGATACGCAGTATTTT
-	TRBD1	TRBJ1-6	TRBV5-8	CASRVMTGGGTSYNSPLHF	TGTGCCAGCAGGGTAATGACAGGGGGCGGTACGTCCTATAATTCACCCCTCCACTTT
-	TRBD1	TRBJ1-4	TRBV19	CASRDRGSEKLFF	TGTGCCAGTCGTGACAGGGGTAGTGAAAAACTGTTTTTT
-	-	TRBJ1-3	TRBV9	CASSSGTSGNTIYF	TGTGCCAGCAGCTCCGGGACTTCTGGAAACACCATATATTTT
-	-	TRBJ2-6	TRBV7-9	CASSLDTSGANVLTF	TGTGCCAGCAGTTTAGACACCTCTGGGGCCAACGTCCTGACTTTC
-	TRBD1	TRBJ1-5	TRBV29-1	CSVVLAGGQYQPQHF	TGCAGCGTTGTTCTCGCAGGGGGCCAATATCAGCCCCAGCATTTT
-	TRBD1	TRBJ2-2	TRBV7-3	CASSLNGDSTGELFF	TGTGCCAGCAGCTTAAACGGGGACAGCACCGGGGAGCTGTTTTTT
-	-	TRBJ1-1	TRBV18	CASSRAGQEVEAFF	TGTGCCAGCTCACGCGCGGGGCAGGAGGTTGAAGCTTTCTTT
-	-	TRBJ1-1	TRBV5-1	CASSLRPTGVNTEAFF	TGCGCCAGCAGCTTACGCCCGACAGGAGTGAACACTGAAGCTTTCTTT
-	-	TRBJ1-3	TRBV18	CASSPPGRPGSTIYF	TGTGCCAGCTCACCACCGGGGCGGCCTGGAAGCACCATATATTTT
-	TRBD1	TRBJ2-5	TRBV30	CAWSRDRRWETQYF	TGTGCCTGGAGCCGGGACAGACGGTGGGAGACCCAGTACTTC
-	TRBD2	TRBJ2-5	TRBV10-2	CASSLAGAQETQYF	TGCGCCAGCAGCCTAGCGGGGGCACAAGAGACCCAGTACTTC
-	-	TRBJ2-5	TRBV11-3	CASSPTAQETQYF	TGTGCCAGCAGCCCAACAGCTCAAGAGACCCAGTACTTC
-	-	TRBJ2-2	TRBV2	CASRGHGNTGELFF	TGTGCCAGCAGAGGACACGGCAACACCGGGGAGCTGTTTTTT
-	TRBD2	TRBJ2-3	TRBV6-1	CASSEPGLAVSDTQYF	TGTGCCAGCAGTGAACCGGGACTAGCGGTCTCAGATACGCAGTATTTT
-	-	TRBJ2-7	TRBV6-5	CASSRTVSSYEQYF	TGTGCCAGCAGTCGGACTGTGAGCTCCTACGAGCAGTACTTC
-	-	TRBJ2-7	TRBV2	CASRFDRGVAPEQYF	TGTGCCAGCAGATTCGACCGGGGAGTGGCCCCGGAGCAGTACTTC
-	TRBD2	TRBJ2-3	TRBV19	CASSIAVAGGLWDTQYF	TGTGCCAGTAGTATCGCGGTAGCGGGGGGGCTTTGGGATACGCAGTATTTT
-	TRBD1	TRBJ2-5	TRBV7-2	CASSPPNQGTGRGKETQYF	TGTGCCAGCAGCCCACCCAACCAGGGGACAGGGAGGGGAAAAGAGACCCAGTACTTC
-	-	TRBJ2-5	TRBV5-1	CASSLAPTRGEETQYF	TGCGCCAGCAGCTTGGCCCCCACAAGGGGCGAAGAGACCCAGTACTTC
-	-	TRBJ2-2	TRBV5-1	CASSLVSANTGELFF	TGCGCCAGCAGCTTGGTATCGGCGAACACCGGGGAGCTGTTTTTT
-	TRBD2	TRBJ2-2	TRBV5-4	CASSAGLAGGTGELFF	TGTGCCAGCAGCGCGGGACTAGCGGGTGGCACCGGGGAGCTGTTTTTT
-	-	TRBJ1-1	TRBV5-1	CASSLAGQEAFF	TGCGCCAGCAGCTTGGCAGGGCAGGAAGCTTTCTTT
-	-	TRBJ1-6	TRBV5-5	CASSFHTDSPLHF	TGTGCCAGCAGCTTTCATACAGATTCACCCCTCCACTTT
-	-	TRBJ2-2	TRBV7-7	CASSLQGPTGELFF	TGTGCCAGCAGCCTACAGGGACCCACCGGGGAGCTGTTTTTT
-	-	TRBJ1-3	TRBV6-6	CAVGGTANSGNTIYF	TGTGCCGTCGGGGGGACGGCCAACTCTGGAAACACCATATATTTT
-	-	TRBJ1-5	TRBV6-1	CASSGSGPQHF	TGTGCCAGCAGTGGATCAGGGCCCCAGCATTTT